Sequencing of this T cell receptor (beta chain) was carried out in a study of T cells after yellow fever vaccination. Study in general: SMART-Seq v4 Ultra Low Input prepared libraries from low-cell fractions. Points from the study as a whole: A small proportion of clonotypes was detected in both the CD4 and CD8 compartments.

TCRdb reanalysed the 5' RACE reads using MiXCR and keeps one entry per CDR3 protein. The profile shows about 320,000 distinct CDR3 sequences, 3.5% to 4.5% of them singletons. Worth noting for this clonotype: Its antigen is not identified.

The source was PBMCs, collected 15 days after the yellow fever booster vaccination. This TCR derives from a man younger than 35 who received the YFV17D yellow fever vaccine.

For the CDR3, the DNA is TGTGCCAGCAGTCGCCCGGAGTTTGGCTACGAGCAGTACGTC. It specifies CASSRPEFGYEQYV. The genes are TRBV5-4 and TRBJ2-7, with D uncertain. This CDR3 has 14 residues. V gave up 5 bases and J gave up 3 bases, with 15 bases separating them. The V gene's germline CDR1 is SGHNT and CDR2 YYREEE (reference sequence).